One and the same sample provided the 14 T cell receptor beta chains below, sequenced in a study of cytomegalovirus exposure and HLA in healthy donors. Produced via immunoSEQ multiplex PCR; TCRdb's table is partial and in-frame only. The sample shows about 98,000 clones, around 96% of them seen only once. Sequencing input: PBMCs. These receptors were collected from a woman under 30 in good health and CMV-seronegative.

V gene TRBV10-1 combines with J gene TRBJ2-3; tentatively, D is TRBD2 (6 bases). V dropped 4 bases and J dropped 0 bases, with 11 bases sitting between them. The CDR3 consists of 15 residues. The germline CDR1 and CDR2 sequences are WNHNN and SYGVQD (reference sequence). DNA of the CDR3: TGCGCCAGCAGTGTAGGTAGCGGAAGCACAGATACGCAGTATTTT. Translation gives CASSVGSGSTDTQYF.

In its sample, this clone was seen a few times. The chain employs TRBV7-9 and TRBJ2-1; TRBD2 matches at 8 bases. Germline V gene lookup returns CDR1 SEHNR and CDR2 FQNEAQ (reference sequence). The CDR3 is 13 residues long. Trimming at V came to 5 bases and at J to 6 bases, leaving 3 bases not matched to a gene. The CDR3 DNA reads as TGTGCCAGCAGCCGCAGCGGGAGCAATGAGCAGTTCTTC. Residues: CASSRSGSNEQFF. Using reference TRBV7-9 and TRBJ2-1 for the parts outside the CDR3, the full variable domain is DTGVSQNPRHKITKRGQNVTFRCDPISEHNRLYWYRQTLGQGPEFLTYFQNEAQLEKSRLLSDRFSAERPKGSFSTLEIQRTEQGDSAMYLCASSRSGSNEQFFGPGTRLTVL.

The J gene is TRBJ1-1, the V gene TRBV6-4, with TRBD1 identical over 8 bases. Germline V gene data show CDR1 as MRHNA and CDR2 as SNTAGT. This CDR3 spans 14 amino acids. The V and J ends lost 6 bases and 10 bases, in that order; junction bases with no gene match: 13. The CDR3 DNA is TGTGCCAGCAGGGAATCAGGGGGCGCCGGGATAGCTTTCTTT. Translating it yields CASRESGGAGIAFF.

The J gene is TRBJ1-1, the V gene TRBV7-9; a possible D gene is TRBD1 (6 bases). The CDR3 runs to 14 residues. CDR1 is SEHNR, CDR2 FQNEAQ, per germline (reference sequence). V dropped 5 bases and J dropped 7 bases, with 17 bases sitting between them. CDR3 in amino acids: CASSGRSGEVEAFF. The CDR3 coding sequence is TGTGCCAGCAGCGGGCGATCAGGGGAAGTTGAAGCTTTCTTT.

The rearrangement joins TRBV5-1 to TRBJ2-3, with 9 bases aligning to TRBD2. Unmatched junction bases numbered 4, after V lost 2 bases and J lost 0 bases. The CDR3 consists of 16 residues. Germline values: CDR1 SGHRS, CDR2 YFSETQ. In nucleotides, the CDR3 is TGCGCCAGCAGCTTAGCGGGAGGACCTAGCACAGATACGCAGTATTTT. This translates into CASSLAGGPSTDTQYF.

V is TRBV9 and J is TRBJ2-3, with D hard to call. Germline V lookup: CDR1 SGDLS, CDR2 YYNGEE. V lost 0 bases and J 1 base, leaving 3 bases between the germline ends. The CDR3 runs to 13 residues. CDR3 amino acids: CASSVVGTDTQYF. CDR3 nucleotide sequence: TGTGCCAGCAGCGTAGTAGGCACAGATACGCAGTATTTT.

V gene TRBV4-2 combines with J gene TRBJ1-6; no firm D call. CDR3 size: 15 residues. The V gene lost 1 base and the J gene lost 9 bases, with 13 bases spanning the gap. Germline CDR1 LGHNA, CDR2 YNFKEQ. The CDR3 nucleotides are TGTGCCAGCAGCCAAGTTCAGGCCATGGGTTCACCCCTCCACTTT. It specifies CASSQVQAMGSPLHF.

The chain combines TRBV19 with TRBJ1-2; TRBD1 aligns across 8 bases. The CDR3 has 12 amino acids. Trimming cost V 6 bases and J 7 bases; bases outside gene matches: 4. The germline CDR1 and CDR2 sequences are LNHDA and SQIVND (reference sequence). The CDR3, as DNA: TGTGCCAGTAGGACAGGGGATGTTGGCTACACCTTC. It translates to CASRTGDVGYTF.

The genes are TRBV28 and TRBJ1-5; 7 bases match TRBD1. The CDR3 has 13 amino acids. The J segment lost 3 bases and the V segment lost 7 bases, leaving 3 bases of the junction unmatched. Germline V gives CDR1 MDHEN, CDR2 SYDVKM. The CDR3 sequence is CASTTGINQPQHF. The CDR3 DNA follows: TGTGCCAGCACGACAGGGATCAATCAGCCCCAGCATTTT.

This chain links TRBV7-2 with TRBJ2-7, with D possibly being TRBD2 (6 bases). This CDR3 is built from 15 residues. V was trimmed by 1 base and J by 2 bases, leaving 12 bases between them. Looked up from germline, CDR1 is SGHTA and CDR2 is FQGNSA. The CDR3 region has the DNA TGTGCCAGCAGCTTAGACTCCAGGGAGGCCTACGAGCAGTACTTC. This translates into CASSLDSREAYEQYF.

The chain is built from TRBV7-8 and TRBJ2-7, with 9 nucleotides matching TRBD2. V shed 6 bases, J shed 0 bases, and the junction held 6 bases outside the gene matches. This CDR3 spans 15 amino acids. Germline V lookup: CDR1 SGHVS, CDR2 FQNEAQ. CDR3 amino acids: CASRLSGSPSYEQYF. The CDR3 DNA follows: TGTGCCAGCAGACTTAGCGGGAGCCCCTCCTACGAGCAGTACTTC. Supplemented by reference TRBV7-8 and TRBJ2-7, the full variable domain reads GAGVSQSPRYKVAKRGQDVALRCDPISGHVSLFWYQQALGQGPEFLTYFQNEAQLDKSGLPSDRFFAERPEGSVSTLKIQRTQQEDSAVYLCASRLSGSPSYEQYFGPGTRLTVT.

The rearrangement uses TRBV18 and TRBJ1-1; tentative D call: TRBD1 (5 bases). Germline loops: CDR1 KGHSH, CDR2 LQKENI. V dropped 2 bases and J dropped 3 bases, with 16 bases sitting between them. The CDR3 is 16 residues long. The CDR3 reads CASSPFRGEVDTEAFF. In DNA, the CDR3 is TGTGCCAGCTCACCATTTCGGGGGGAGGTAGACACTGAAGCTTTCTTT.

This clone has just one count. CDR3 sequence: CASKQGFDMNTEAFF. CDR3 nucleotide sequence: TGTGCCAGCAAGCAGGGATTTGACATGAACACTGAAGCTTTCTTT. This rearrangement joins TRBV7-9 to TRBJ1-1; tentatively, D is TRBD1 (5 bases). Per germline, CDR1 SEHNR and CDR2 FQNEAQ (reference sequence). V was cut by 7 bases and J by 0 bases, with 15 bases left in between. This CDR3 region has 15 residues.

V gene TRBV4-2 combines with J gene TRBJ2-2; 9 bases are a match to TRBD1. This CDR3 has 16 amino acids. Germline CDR1 and CDR2: LGHNA and YNFKEQ. Trimming cost V 7 bases and J 6 bases; bases outside gene matches: 12. The CDR3 DNA sequence: TGTGCCAGCATCAACCTCGACAGGGGGGGCTCCGGGGAGCTGTTTTTT. Its translation: CASINLDRGGSGELFF.